This T cell receptor (beta chain) was sequenced during a study of T cell clusters in autoimmune cytopenias (dated by TCRdb to about 2019). Regarding the study in general: The median TRB sequencing depth was 50,000 to 60,000 reads per sample, and the median number of distinct TRB clonotypes was around 2,500 per sample. Alongside healthy, CLL and autoimmune hepatitis controls, autoimmune cytopenia patients had their peripheral blood TRB and IGH repertoires sequenced at active disease and again during treatment follow-up. The goal of the study was to determine whether autoimmune cytopenia patients have a disease-specific immune repertoire signature that could serve as a blood-based biomarker.

Each sample's TRB amplification started from approximately 240 ng of peripheral blood genomic DNA, which corresponds to approximately 37,500 genome equivalents. Reading from cysteine to phenylalanine, the CDR3 counts 13 amino acids. No nucleotide data were recorded. In the germline V gene, CDR1 corresponds to SGHVS and CDR2 to FNYEAQ. What the research found in general, with its limitations: In the comparison of secondary cytopenia with CLL, the cluster-lack signature was not observed, apparently because the dominant lymphoma-associated repertoire masked the signature. TRB repertoire shifts, with less even repertoires observed in secondary cytopenia and CLL, were mostly attributed to lymphoma bias rather than autoimmunity. GLIPH suggested that primary autoimmune cytopenia patients lacked physiological T cell clusters: some 55 clusters were exclusive to healthy donors versus some 16 exclusive to patients. The T cell clusters were defined in silico only, and their functional role remained to be validated experimentally. Compared with active autoimmune hepatitis patients, healthy donors had almost three times as many exclusive TRB clusters, a finding consistent with an autoimmunity-wide signature.

To amplify TRB rearrangements, a touch-down multiplex PCR protocol was run with the TRB-A and TRB-B primer pools combined in a single tube. Illumina adapters and sample indices were added to the amplicons through two consecutive PCR reactions performed with Phusion HS II polymerase. The amplicons were purified from gel with the NucleoSpin Gel and PCR Clean-up kit, after which the amplicons were quantified by Qubit and checked for quality on an Agilent 2100 Bioanalyzer. Sequencing of the libraries was performed on an Illumina MiSeq with 600-cycle, single-indexed, paired-end runs. Per the original workflow: MiXCR version 2.1.12 with the default MiXCR reference library was used to align and assemble TRB reads. A clone was defined by each unique CDR3 nucleotide sequence, and analysis was restricted to productive sequences with at least two reads. Repertoire diversity was assessed with alpha-parameterized diversity profiles (alpha 0 to 5), including the Shannon (alpha 1) and Simpson (alpha 2) indices, which were computed with an R script. The tcR package was used to compute combinatorial TRB VJ usage, and cohorts were compared on this usage by principal component analysis with ade4. GLIPH clustering of TCRbeta CDR3s was carried out on cohort pairs matched by age and read depth, and cluster frequencies were compared by Wilcoxon test. Once TCRdb had reprocessed the reads, it stored one entry per CDR3 protein sequence and supplied no DNA. Here the V and J calls rest on TCRdb's processing, not on the authors' analysis. This sample's table has entries for some 970 distinct CDR3 sequences. The ten top clones hold around 43% of the sample.

This clonotype is large (0.1 to 1%) on the basis of its frequency; no count is available. Its target antigen remains unknown. The sequence was collected from a human donor with an autoimmune cytopenia or autoimmune hepatitis (not recorded which). The chain was built from TRBV7-6 and TRBJ2-3. The sequencing sample was made of peripheral blood. The CDR3: CASSLDPTDTQYF.